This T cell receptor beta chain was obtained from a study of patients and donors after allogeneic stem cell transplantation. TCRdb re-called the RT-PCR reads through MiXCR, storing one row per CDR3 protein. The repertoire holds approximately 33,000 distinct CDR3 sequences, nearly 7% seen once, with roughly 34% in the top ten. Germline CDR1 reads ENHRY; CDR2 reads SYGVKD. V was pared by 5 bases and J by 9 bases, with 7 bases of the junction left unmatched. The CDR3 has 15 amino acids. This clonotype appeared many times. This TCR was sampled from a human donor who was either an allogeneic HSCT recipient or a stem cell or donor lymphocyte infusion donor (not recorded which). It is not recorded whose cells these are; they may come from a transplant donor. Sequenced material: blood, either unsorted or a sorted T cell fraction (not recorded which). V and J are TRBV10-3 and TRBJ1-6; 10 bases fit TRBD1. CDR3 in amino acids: CAISPHGQGVSPLHF. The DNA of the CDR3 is TGTGCCATCAGTCCGCATGGACAGGGGGTTTCACCCCTCCACTTT.